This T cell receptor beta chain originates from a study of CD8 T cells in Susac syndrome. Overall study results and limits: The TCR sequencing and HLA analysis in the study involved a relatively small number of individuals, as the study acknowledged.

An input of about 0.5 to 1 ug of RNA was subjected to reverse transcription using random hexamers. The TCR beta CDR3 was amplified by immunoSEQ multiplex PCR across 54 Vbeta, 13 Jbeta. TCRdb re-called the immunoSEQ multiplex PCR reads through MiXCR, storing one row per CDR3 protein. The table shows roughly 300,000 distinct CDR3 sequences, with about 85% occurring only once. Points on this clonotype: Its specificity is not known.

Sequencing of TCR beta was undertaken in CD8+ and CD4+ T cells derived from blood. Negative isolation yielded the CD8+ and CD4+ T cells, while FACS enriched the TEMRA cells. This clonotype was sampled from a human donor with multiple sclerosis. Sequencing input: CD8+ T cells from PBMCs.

The chain's CDR3 is CASSSSGRAVGEQFF. The CDR3, as DNA: TGTGCCAGCAGCTCTAGCGGGAGGGCCGTGGGTGAGCAGTTCTTC. The chain has TRBV7-9 and TRBJ2-1, with 12 bases matching TRBD2. This CDR3 comprises 15 residues. The germline V gene has CDR1 SEHNR and CDR2 FQNEAQ (reference sequence). Trimming cost V 4 bases and J 9 bases; bases outside gene matches: 7.